Listed below are T cell receptor beta chains from one sample, sequenced in a study of T cell responses to AZD1222 COVID-19 vaccine. Only in-frame clones appear in the TCRdb table, and some are missing; sequencing was by immunoSEQ multiplex PCR. The sample yields 190,000 or so clones, 91% seen once. The sequences come from peripheral blood, collected 28 days after the second AZD1222 dose. These receptors were taken from an adult who received the AZD1222 COVID-19 vaccine. Both conserved end residues are part of each CDR3. The D gene is left open where the match is weak. Size is omitted from some rows. Given values are once, few, many or a class for expanded clones.

j_gene: TRBJ1-3
v_gene: TRBV11-3
abundance: -
d_gene: -
CDR3nt: TGTGCCAGCAGCTTACGGGGAAACACCATATATTTT
CDR3aa: CASSLRGNTIYF

j_gene: TRBJ2-1
v_gene: TRBV7-2
abundance: -
d_gene: TRBD2
CDR3nt: TGTGCCAGCAGCTTAGCGTCCCCGCTAGCGGAGCTATACAATGAGCAGTTCTTC
CDR3aa: CASSLASPLAELYNEQFF

j_gene: TRBJ2-3
v_gene: TRBV6-6
abundance: -
d_gene: TRBD2
CDR3nt: TGTGCCAGCAGTCAGCAGCCAAGGACTAGCGCCCCGAGCACAGATACGCAGTATTTT
CDR3aa: CASSQQPRTSAPSTDTQYF

j_gene: TRBJ2-6
v_gene: TRBV30
abundance: -
d_gene: -
CDR3nt: TGTGCCTGGAGTCATGCTGGGGCCAACGTCCTGACTTTC
CDR3aa: CAWSHAGANVLTF

j_gene: TRBJ1-2
v_gene: TRBV6-5
abundance: -
d_gene: TRBD1
CDR3nt: TGTGCCAGCAGCCAAAGGGGACAGGGGATCTATGGCTACACCTTC
CDR3aa: CASSQRGQGIYGYTF

j_gene: TRBJ2-3
v_gene: TRBV2
abundance: -
d_gene: -
CDR3nt: TGTGCCAGCAGTGGGATCCCACGGACTACTAGCACAGATACGCAGTATTTT
CDR3aa: CASSGIPRTTSTDTQYF

j_gene: TRBJ2-2
v_gene: TRBV5-1
abundance: -
d_gene: -
CDR3nt: TGCGCCAGCAGCTTGCTCGATACGAACACCGGGGAGCTGTTTTTT
CDR3aa: CASSLLDTNTGELFF

j_gene: TRBJ2-1
v_gene: TRBV9
abundance: -
d_gene: -
CDR3nt: TGTGCCAGCAGCGTAGCCGGGACGGCCTTGAATGAGCAGTTCTTC
CDR3aa: CASSVAGTALNEQFF

j_gene: TRBJ2-7
v_gene: TRBV13
abundance: once
d_gene: -
CDR3nt: TGTGCCAGCAGCTCCCTCGTGTCCTACGAGCAGTACTTC
CDR3aa: CASSSLVSYEQYF

j_gene: TRBJ1-5
v_gene: TRBV6-1
abundance: -
d_gene: -
CDR3nt: TGTGCCAGCAGTGAATATGGGCAGGGGTGGAGGAATAGCAATCAGCCCCAGCATTTT
CDR3aa: CASSEYGQGWRNSNQPQHF

j_gene: TRBJ2-7
v_gene: TRBV27
abundance: -
d_gene: -
CDR3nt: TGTGCCAGCAGTTCAATGGACATTCACGAGCAGTACTTC
CDR3aa: CASSSMDIHEQYF

j_gene: TRBJ1-2
v_gene: TRBV11-2
abundance: -
d_gene: -
CDR3nt: TGTGCCAGCAGACCCAAGCGCCTATCAGACTATGGCTACACCTTC
CDR3aa: CASRPKRLSDYGYTF

j_gene: TRBJ1-2
v_gene: TRBV28
abundance: -
d_gene: -
CDR3nt: TGTGCCAGCAGCGCGGACGTCTATGGCTACACCTTC
CDR3aa: CASSADVYGYTF

j_gene: TRBJ1-5
v_gene: TRBV6-2/TRBV6-3
abundance: once
d_gene: -
CDR3nt: TGTGCCAGCAGTTACTCCTCAGGGAATCAGCCCCAGCATTTT
CDR3aa: CASSYSSGNQPQHF

j_gene: TRBJ1-4
v_gene: TRBV6-5
abundance: -
d_gene: -
CDR3nt: TGTGCCAGCAGTTACTCCACAGGGAAGAATGAAAAACTGTTTTTT
CDR3aa: CASSYSTGKNEKLFF

j_gene: TRBJ1-6
v_gene: TRBV28
abundance: -
d_gene: TRBD1
CDR3nt: TGTGCCAGCAGTGGTCTCGAGGGGGCGCGTCCACAGAATTCACCCCTCCACTTT
CDR3aa: CASSGLEGARPQNSPLHF

j_gene: TRBJ2-7
v_gene: TRBV11-2
abundance: -
d_gene: -
CDR3nt: TGTGCCAGCAGCTTAGATAGGGTGAAGGAGCGGGCGCCGTCCTACGAGCAGTACTTC
CDR3aa: CASSLDRVKERAPSYEQYF

j_gene: TRBJ1-3
v_gene: TRBV28
abundance: once
d_gene: -
CDR3nt: TGTGCCAGCAGTTGGGGGGGAGTCTCTGGAAACACCATATATTTT
CDR3aa: CASSWGGVSGNTIYF

j_gene: TRBJ2-2
v_gene: TRBV5-4
abundance: -
d_gene: -
CDR3nt: TGTGCCAGCAGTTACCTTGCGAACACCGGGGAGCTGTTTTTT
CDR3aa: CASSYLANTGELFF

j_gene: TRBJ1-1
v_gene: TRBV19
abundance: -
d_gene: TRBD1
CDR3nt: TGTGCCAGTAGTATTACCAGGGGGAGGGTGAACACTGAAGCTTTCTTT
CDR3aa: CASSITRGRVNTEAFF

j_gene: TRBJ2-1
v_gene: TRBV7-3
abundance: -
d_gene: -
CDR3nt: TGTGCCAGCAGCTTAAGTTCGAGTGCGGGGTACAATGAGCAGTTCTTC
CDR3aa: CASSLSSSAGYNEQFF

j_gene: TRBJ2-3
v_gene: TRBV12-3/TRBV12-4
abundance: -
d_gene: -
CDR3nt: TGTGCCAGCAGTTTGAAGCCCTATACGCAGTATTTT
CDR3aa: CASSLKPYTQYF

j_gene: TRBJ1-2
v_gene: TRBV6-1
abundance: -
d_gene: -
CDR3nt: TGTGCCAGCAGTGAAAATAGGGGTAACTATGGCTACACCTTC
CDR3aa: CASSENRGNYGYTF

j_gene: TRBJ1-6
v_gene: TRBV7-7
abundance: -
d_gene: TRBD1
CDR3nt: TGTGCTAGCAGCTCCCCCGGGACAGGGGATTCACCCCTCCACTTT
CDR3aa: CASSSPGTGDSPLHF

j_gene: TRBJ1-6
v_gene: TRBV27
abundance: -
d_gene: -
CDR3nt: TGTGCCAGCAGTCCCCGCCACCGACAGAATAGTTCACCCCTCCACTTT
CDR3aa: CASSPRHRQNSSPLHF

j_gene: TRBJ2-3
v_gene: TRBV11-3
abundance: -
d_gene: -
CDR3nt: TGTGCCAGCAGCTACGAGGGAGTGACAGATACGCAGTATTTT
CDR3aa: CASSYEGVTDTQYF

j_gene: TRBJ2-5
v_gene: TRBV28
abundance: -
d_gene: -
CDR3nt: TGTGCCAGCAGTTTTAATAAAGAATGGGAGACCCAGTACTTC
CDR3aa: CASSFNKEWETQYF

j_gene: TRBJ1-2
v_gene: TRBV5-1
abundance: -
d_gene: -
CDR3nt: TGCGCCAGCAGCTTGGACCGGGGCTACACCTTC
CDR3aa: CASSLDRGYTF